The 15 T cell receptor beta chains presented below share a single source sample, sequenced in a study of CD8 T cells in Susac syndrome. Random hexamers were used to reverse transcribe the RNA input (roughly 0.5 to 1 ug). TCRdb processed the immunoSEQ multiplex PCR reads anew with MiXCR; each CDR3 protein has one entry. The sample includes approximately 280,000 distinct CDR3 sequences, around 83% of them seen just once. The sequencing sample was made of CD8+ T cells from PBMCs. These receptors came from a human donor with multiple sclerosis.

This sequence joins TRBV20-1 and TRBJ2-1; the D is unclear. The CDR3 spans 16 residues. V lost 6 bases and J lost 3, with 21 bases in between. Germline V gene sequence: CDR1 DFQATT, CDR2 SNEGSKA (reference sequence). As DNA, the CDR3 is TGCAGTGCGGAAGGTGGTCCGGGCCCCCGCTACAATGAGCAGTTCTTC. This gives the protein CSAEGGPGPRYNEQFF.

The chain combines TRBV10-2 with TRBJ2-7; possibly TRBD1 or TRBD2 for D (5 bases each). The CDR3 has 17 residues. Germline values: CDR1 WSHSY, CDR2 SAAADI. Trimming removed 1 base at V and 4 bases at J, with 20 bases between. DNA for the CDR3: TGCGCCAGCAGTGAGTGGGACCCCACCGCGGTTGGATACGAGCAGTACTTC. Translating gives CASSEWDPTAVGYEQYF.

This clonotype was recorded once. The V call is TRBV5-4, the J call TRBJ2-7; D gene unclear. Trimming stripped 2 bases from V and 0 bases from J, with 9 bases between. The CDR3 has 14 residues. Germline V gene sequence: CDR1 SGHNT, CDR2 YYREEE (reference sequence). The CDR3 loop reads CASSFGDTSYEQYF. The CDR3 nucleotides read TGTGCCAGCAGCTTCGGTGACACCTCCTACGAGCAGTACTTC. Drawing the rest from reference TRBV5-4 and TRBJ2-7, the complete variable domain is ETGVTQSPTHLIKTRGQQVTLRCSSQSGHNTVSWYQQALGQGPQFIFQYYREEENGRGNFPPRFSGLQFPNYSSELNVNALELDDSALYLCASSFGDTSYEQYFGPGTRLTVT.

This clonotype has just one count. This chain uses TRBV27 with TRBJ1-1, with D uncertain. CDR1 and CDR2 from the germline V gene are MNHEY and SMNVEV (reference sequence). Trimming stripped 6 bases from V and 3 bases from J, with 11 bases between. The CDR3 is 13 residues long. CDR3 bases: TGTGCCAGCAGAAATCGGAAATACACTGAAGCTTTCTTT. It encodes CASRNRKYTEAFF.

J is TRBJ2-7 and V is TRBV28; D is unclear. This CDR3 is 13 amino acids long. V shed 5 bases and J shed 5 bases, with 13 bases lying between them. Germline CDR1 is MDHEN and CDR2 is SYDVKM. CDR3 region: CASSGWQSHEQYF. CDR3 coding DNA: TGTGCCAGCAGTGGGTGGCAGAGCCACGAGCAGTACTTC.

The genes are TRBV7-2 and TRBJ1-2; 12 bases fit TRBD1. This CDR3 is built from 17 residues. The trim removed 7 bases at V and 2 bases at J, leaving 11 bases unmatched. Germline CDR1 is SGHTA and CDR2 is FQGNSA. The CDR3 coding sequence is TGTGCCAGCAAATTTCCGGGACAGGGGGCCCCCAACTATGGCTACACCTTC. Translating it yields CASKFPGQGAPNYGYTF.

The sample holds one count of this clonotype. The CDR3 loop reads CASSWRVGSNEQFF. DNA for the CDR3: TGTGCCAGTAGTTGGCGCGTTGGGTCCAATGAGCAGTTCTTC. The chain has TRBV19 and TRBJ2-1; D gene unclear. CDR1 is LNHDA and CDR2 is SQIVND in the germline V gene (reference sequence). Trimming stripped 5 bases from V and 6 bases from J, with 14 bases between. This CDR3 has 14 residues. Together with reference TRBV19 and TRBJ2-1, the CDR3 gives the full variable domain: DGGITQSPKYLFRKEGQNVTLSCEQNLNHDAMYWYRQDPGQGLRLIYYSQIVNDFQKGDIAEGYSVSREKKESFPLTVTSAQKNPTAFYLCASSWRVGSNEQFFGPGTRLTVL.

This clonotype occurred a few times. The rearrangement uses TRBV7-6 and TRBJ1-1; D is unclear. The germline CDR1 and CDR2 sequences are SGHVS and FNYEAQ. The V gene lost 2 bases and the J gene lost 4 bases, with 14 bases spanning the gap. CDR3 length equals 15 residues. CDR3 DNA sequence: TGTGCCAGCAGCTTATCACTGGAGCGGGTCACTGAAGCTTTCTTT. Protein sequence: CASSLSLERVTEAFF.

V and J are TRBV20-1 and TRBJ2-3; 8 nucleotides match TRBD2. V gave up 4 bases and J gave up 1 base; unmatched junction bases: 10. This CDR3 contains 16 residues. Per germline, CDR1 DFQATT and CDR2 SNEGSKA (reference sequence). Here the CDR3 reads CSANPTSETRTDTQYF. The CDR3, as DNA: TGCAGTGCTAACCCGACTAGCGAGACACGCACAGATACGCAGTATTTT.

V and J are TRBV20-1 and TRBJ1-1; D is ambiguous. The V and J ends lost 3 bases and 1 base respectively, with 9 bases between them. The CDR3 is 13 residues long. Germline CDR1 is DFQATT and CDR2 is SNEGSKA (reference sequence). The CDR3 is CSARLAKNTEAFF. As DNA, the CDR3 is TGCAGTGCTAGGTTAGCGAAGAACACTGAAGCTTTCTTT.

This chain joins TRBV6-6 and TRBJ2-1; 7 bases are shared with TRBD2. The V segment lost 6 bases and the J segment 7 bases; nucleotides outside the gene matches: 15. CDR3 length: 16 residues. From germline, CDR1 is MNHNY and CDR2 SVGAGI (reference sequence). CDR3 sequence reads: CASRKWGEGSNNEQFF. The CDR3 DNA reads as TGTGCCAGCAGAAAATGGGGGGAGGGGTCGAATAATGAGCAGTTCTTC.

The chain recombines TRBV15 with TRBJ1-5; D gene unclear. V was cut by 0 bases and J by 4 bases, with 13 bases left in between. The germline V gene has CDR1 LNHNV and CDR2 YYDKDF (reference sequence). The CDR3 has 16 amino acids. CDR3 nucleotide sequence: TGTGCCACCAGCAGAGAAGGGAGGTTGTCAAATCAGCCCCAGCATTTT. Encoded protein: CATSREGRLSNQPQHF.

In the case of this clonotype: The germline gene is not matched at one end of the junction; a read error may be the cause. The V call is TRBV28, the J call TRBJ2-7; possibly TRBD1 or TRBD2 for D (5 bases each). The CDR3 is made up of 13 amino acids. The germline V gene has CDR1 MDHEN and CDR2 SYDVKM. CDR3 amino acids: CASSLGVSSEQYF. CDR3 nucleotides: TGTGCCAGCAGTTTGGGGGTTTCCTCCGAGCAGTACTTC.

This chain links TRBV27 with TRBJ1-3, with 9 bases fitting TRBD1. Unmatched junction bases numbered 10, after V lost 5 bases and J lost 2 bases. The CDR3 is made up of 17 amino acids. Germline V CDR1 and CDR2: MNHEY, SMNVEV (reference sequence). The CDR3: CASSERGQGWAGNTIYF. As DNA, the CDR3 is TGTGCCAGCAGTGAGAGGGGACAGGGCTGGGCTGGAAACACCATATATTTT.

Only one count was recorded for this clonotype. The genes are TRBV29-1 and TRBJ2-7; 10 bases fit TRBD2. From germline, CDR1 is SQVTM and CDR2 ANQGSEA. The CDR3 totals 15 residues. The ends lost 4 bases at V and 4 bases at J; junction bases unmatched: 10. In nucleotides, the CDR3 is TGCAGCGTTGTTCGGCCTAGCGGGAGTTGGTACGAGCAGTACTTC. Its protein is CSVVRPSGSWYEQYF.